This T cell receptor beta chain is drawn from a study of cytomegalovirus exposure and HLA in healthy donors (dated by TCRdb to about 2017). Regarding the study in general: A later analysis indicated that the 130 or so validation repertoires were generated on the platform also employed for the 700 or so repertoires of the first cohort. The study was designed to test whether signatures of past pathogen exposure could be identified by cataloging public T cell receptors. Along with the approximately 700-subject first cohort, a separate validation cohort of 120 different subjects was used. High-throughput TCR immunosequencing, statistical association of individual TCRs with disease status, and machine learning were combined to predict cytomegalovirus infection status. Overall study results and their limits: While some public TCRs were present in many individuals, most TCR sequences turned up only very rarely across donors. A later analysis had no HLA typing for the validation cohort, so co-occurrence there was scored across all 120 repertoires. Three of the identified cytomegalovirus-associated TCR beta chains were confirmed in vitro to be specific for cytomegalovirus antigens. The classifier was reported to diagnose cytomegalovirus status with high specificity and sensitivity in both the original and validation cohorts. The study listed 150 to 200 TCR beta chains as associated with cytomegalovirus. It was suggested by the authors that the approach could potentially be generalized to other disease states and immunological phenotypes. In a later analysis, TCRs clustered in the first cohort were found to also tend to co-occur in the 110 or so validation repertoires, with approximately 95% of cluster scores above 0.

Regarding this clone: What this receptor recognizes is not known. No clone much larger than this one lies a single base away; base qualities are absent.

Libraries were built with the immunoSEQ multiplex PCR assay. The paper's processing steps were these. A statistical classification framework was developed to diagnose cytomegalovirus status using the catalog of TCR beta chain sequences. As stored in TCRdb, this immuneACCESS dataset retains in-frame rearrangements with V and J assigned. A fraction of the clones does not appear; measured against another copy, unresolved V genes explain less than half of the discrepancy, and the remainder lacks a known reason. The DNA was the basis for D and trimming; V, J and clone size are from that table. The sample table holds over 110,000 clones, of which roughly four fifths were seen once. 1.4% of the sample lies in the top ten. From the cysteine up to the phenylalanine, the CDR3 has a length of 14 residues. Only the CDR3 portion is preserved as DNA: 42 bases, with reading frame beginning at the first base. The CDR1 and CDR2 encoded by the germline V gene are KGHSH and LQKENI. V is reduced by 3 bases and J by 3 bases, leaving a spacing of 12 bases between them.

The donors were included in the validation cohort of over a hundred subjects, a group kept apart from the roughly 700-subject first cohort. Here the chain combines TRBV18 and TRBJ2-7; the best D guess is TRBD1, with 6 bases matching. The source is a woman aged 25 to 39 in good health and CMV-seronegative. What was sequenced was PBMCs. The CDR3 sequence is CASSPYRDDYEQYF. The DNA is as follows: TGTGCCAGCTCACCGTACAGGGATGACTACGAGCAGTACTTC.